The 29 T cell receptor beta chains below come from one sample, sequenced in a study of blood T cell repertoires in COVID-19. Generated by immunoSEQ multiplex PCR, the TCRdb table keeps only in-frame clones and is missing some. The table includes 86,000 or so clones, almost 85% detected once. The sequenced sample was peripheral blood. Receptors were obtained from a woman of 80 years or more with acute or convalescent COVID-19.

The chain recombines TRBV2 with TRBJ2-7; 7 nucleotides agree with TRBD1. With V trimmed by 5 bases and J by 7 bases, 5 bases remained unmatched. The length of the CDR3 is 12 residues. The germline gives CDR1 SNHLY, CDR2 FYNNEI. The CDR3 sequence: CASSLGQWEQYF. The CDR3 bases are TGTGCCAGCAGTTTGGGACAGTGGGAGCAGTACTTC.

The rearrangement joins TRBV5-1 to TRBJ2-7, with TRBD2 matching over 14 bases. Trimming cost V 0 bases and J 3 bases; bases outside gene matches: 5. The CDR3 is 17 residues long. Germline V CDR1 and CDR2: SGHRS, YFSETQ. The CDR3 loop is CASSLGTGTSGGYEQYF. The CDR3 DNA follows: TGCGCCAGCAGCTTGGGGACTGGGACTAGCGGGGGCTACGAGCAGTACTTC.

The chain combines TRBV5-1 with TRBJ1-1; tentative D call: TRBD1 (6 bases). V lost 4 bases, J lost 3 bases, and 10 bases lay in between. The CDR3 covers 13 residues. Germline V lookup: CDR1 SGHRS, CDR2 YFSETQ. CDR3 bases: TGCGCCAGCAGCGACACAGGGTACACTGAAGCTTTCTTT. Translated: CASSDTGYTEAFF.

The chain recombines TRBV5-1 with TRBJ1-2; D uncertain. CDR1 is SGHRS and CDR2 is YFSETQ in the germline V gene. The CDR3 contains 14 residues. V was trimmed by 0 bases and J by 8 bases, leaving 14 bases between them. The CDR3 DNA is TGCGCCAGCAGCTTGGACCGGGGTTTAGAGGGCTACACCTTC. Protein sequence: CASSLDRGLEGYTF.

The V call is TRBV5-4, the J call TRBJ1-1, with 11 bases that match TRBD1. This CDR3 region has 16 residues. The V gene's germline CDR1 is SGHNT and CDR2 YYREEE (reference sequence). After removal of 4 bases from V and 2 bases from J, the junction contained 7 bases not matched to a gene. The CDR3 DNA sequence: TGTGCCAGCAGCCCCGGGAGGACAGGGGGCAACACTGAAGCTTTCTTT. Encoded protein: CASSPGRTGGNTEAFF.

V usage is TRBV18 and J usage is TRBJ1-1, with a weak D call TRBD1 (5 bases). From germline, CDR1 is KGHSH and CDR2 LQKENI. The CDR3 contains 14 residues. V lost 2 bases and J lost 3, with 10 bases in between. The CDR3 DNA is TGTGCCAGCTCACCAGCGGGGGAGGACACTGAAGCTTTCTTT. Residues: CASSPAGEDTEAFF.

This chain joins TRBV7-2 and TRBJ2-3, with 8 bases aligning to TRBD2. The V gene end was trimmed by 4 bases and the J gene end by 3 bases; junction bases not matched to a gene: 15. From germline, CDR1 is SGHTA and CDR2 FQGNSA. The CDR3 runs to 18 residues. CDR3 region: CASSYDTSRGGVTDTQYF. CDR3 in DNA: TGTGCCAGCAGCTACGATACTAGCCGGGGGGGCGTTACAGATACGCAGTATTTT.

The V and J genes are TRBV5-1 and TRBJ2-1; 10 bases are shared with TRBD1. J lost 6 bases, V lost 5 bases, and 8 bases had no gene match. Looked up from germline, CDR1 is SGHRS and CDR2 is YFSETQ. This CDR3 is 15 amino acids long. CDR3 protein: CASSYGTGAINEQFF. CDR3 DNA sequence: TGCGCCAGCAGTTACGGGACAGGGGCCATCAATGAGCAGTTCTTC.

The V gene is TRBV5-1, the J gene TRBJ1-2; a possible D gene is TRBD1 (6 bases). Germline CDR1 is SGHRS and CDR2 is YFSETQ. This CDR3 region has 15 residues. V lost 6 bases and J lost 4, with 19 bases in between. CDR3 residues: CASNQLAGASYGYTF. The CDR3 DNA is TGCGCCAGCAACCAATTGGCAGGGGCGTCCTATGGCTACACCTTC.

This clone was counted between two and nine times. The chain employs TRBV12-1 and TRBJ2-7; the table's TRBD1 call for D was not verified on the DNA. TRBV12-1 is a pseudogene locus. There are 15 residues in the CDR3. The CDR3 loop reads CASSYKGQGSYEQYF. The CDR3 DNA reads TGTGCCAGCAGCTACAAGGGACAGGGGTCCTACGAGCAGTACTTC.

This chain connects TRBV1 to TRBJ2-5; TRBD1, as called in the table, went unchecked against the DNA. TRBV1 is marked as a pseudogene. The CDR3 extends over 14 amino acids. The CDR3 sequence: CTSSQNVGWETQYF. CDR3 coding DNA: TGCACCAGCAGCCAAAACGTGGGCTGGGAGACCCAGTACTTC.

This clone was seen more than once but under ten times. The rearrangement links TRBV10-3 to TRBJ1-6; maybe TRBD1 (5 bases). The CDR3 spans 14 residues. CDR1 ENHRY and CDR2 SYGVKD come from the germline V gene. The V end lost 6 bases, the J end lost 9 bases, and 15 bases lay between the germline ends. This CDR3 is CAIRLDRSGSPLHF. CDR3 coding DNA: TGTGCCATCAGACTCGACAGATCAGGTTCACCCCTCCACTTT.

This sequence joins TRBV5-4 and TRBJ1-3; no reliable D call. Germline V gives CDR1 SGHNT, CDR2 YYREEE (reference sequence). The CDR3 totals 11 residues. V lost 5 bases to trimming and J lost 4 bases, with 4 bases between them. The CDR3 protein is CASSSGNTIYF. CDR3 DNA: TGTGCCAGCAGTTCGGGAAACACCATATATTTT. Using reference TRBV5-4 and TRBJ1-3 for the parts outside the CDR3, the full variable domain is ETGVTQSPTHLIKTRGQQVTLRCSSQSGHNTVSWYQQALGQGPQFIFQYYREEENGRGNFPPRFSGLQFPNYSSELNVNALELDDSALYLCASSSGNTIYFGEGSWLTVV.

A few counts support this clone. The rearrangement uses TRBV29-1 and TRBJ2-1; weak D call: TRBD2 (7 bases). The germline V gene encodes CDR1 SQVTM and CDR2 ANQGSEA. V lost 5 bases and J lost 2, with 13 bases in between. This CDR3 has 14 residues. The DNA of the CDR3 is TGCAGCGTTATAGGGGGGGAGACCTACAATGAGCAGTTCTTC. This sequence encodes CSVIGGETYNEQFF.

The rearrangement joins TRBV11-2 to TRBJ2-7; D gene unclear. The germline V and J ends were trimmed by 1 base and 6 bases, with 7 bases remaining between them. The germline V gene has CDR1 SGHAT and CDR2 FQNNGV. This CDR3 contains 12 residues. CDR3 sequence reads: CASSLGAGEQYF. The CDR3, as DNA: TGTGCCAGCAGCTTAGGGGCCGGCGAGCAGTACTTC.

The chain uses TRBV24-1 and TRBJ2-1; 8 nucleotides line up with TRBD1. With V trimmed by 7 bases and J by 8 bases, 6 bases remained unmatched. Germline lookup yields CDR1 KGHDR and CDR2 SFDVKD. The CDR3 loop spans 13 amino acids. CDR3 in amino acids: CATRGTGSHEQFF. The CDR3 DNA sequence: TGTGCCACCAGGGGGACAGGTTCCCATGAGCAGTTCTTC.

The V call is TRBV10-1, the J call TRBJ2-3; TRBD2 agrees at 13 bases. Germline values: CDR1 WNHNN, CDR2 SYGVQD (reference sequence). The CDR3 has 17 residues. V shed 4 bases and J 2 bases; nucleotides not matched to a gene: 6. The CDR3 protein is CASSGPGLAGLTDTQYF. CDR3 DNA sequence: TGCGCCAGCAGTGGGCCGGGACTAGCGGGACTCACAGATACGCAGTATTTT.

CDR3 amino acids: CASSERLTWTGYNEAFF. As DNA, the CDR3 is TGTGCCAGCAGCGAAAGGCTCACTTGGACAGGGTATAATGAAGCTTTCTTT. This chain joins TRBV7-8 and TRBJ1-1; 8 bases fit TRBD1. Germline lookup yields CDR1 SGHVS and CDR2 FQNEAQ. The CDR3 loop spans 17 amino acids. J gave up 7 bases and V 5 bases, and 18 bases lay outside the gene matches.

The chain couples TRBV4-2 to TRBJ2-7; TRBD1 agrees at 7 bases. The germline V gene encodes CDR1 LGHNA and CDR2 YNFKEQ. V lost 1 base, J lost 0 bases, and 3 bases stayed unmatched. The CDR3 sequence is 15 residues long. The CDR3 DNA follows: TGTGCCAGCAGCCAAGCCGGACAGGACTCCTACGAGCAGTACTTC. Residues: CASSQAGQDSYEQYF.

The chain uses TRBV19 and TRBJ1-2; D is uncertain. Germline-derived CDR1 and CDR2 are LNHDA and SQIVND (reference sequence). The CDR3 runs to 16 residues. Trimming cost V 6 bases and J 2 bases, with 19 bases left between them. The CDR3 bases are TGTGCCAGTAGGTACCTGATGGGTACGGAGAACTATGGCTACACCTTC. Translation: CASRYLMGTENYGYTF. The complete variable domain, with remaining parts taken from reference TRBV19 and TRBJ1-2, reads DGGITQSPKYLFRKEGQNVTLSCEQNLNHDAMYWYRQDPGQGLRLIYYSQIVNDFQKGDIAEGYSVSREKKESFPLTVTSAQKNPTAFYLCASRYLMGTENYGYTFGSGTRLTVV.

The rearrangement links TRBV27 to TRBJ1-2; TRBD1 agrees at 10 bases. Germline V lookup: CDR1 MNHEY, CDR2 SMNVEV (reference sequence). The CDR3 spans 16 residues. Germline trimming cut 8 bases from V and 5 bases from J; bases unmatched to any gene: 14. The CDR3 DNA follows: TGTGCCAGCCATGCTGCCGGGACAGGGGTATTGTATGGCTACACCTTC. Residues: CASHAAGTGVLYGYTF.

The genes are TRBV7-2 and TRBJ2-1; the D gene is possibly TRBD2 (6 bases). This CDR3 spans 14 amino acids. Germline V CDR1 and CDR2: SGHTA, FQGNSA. Between the trimmed V and J ends, which lost 4 bases and 4 bases, there was a span of 11 bases. CDR3 protein: CASSSGVRYNEQFF. CDR3 bases: TGTGCCAGCAGCTCGGGAGTTCGTTACAATGAGCAGTTCTTC.

This chain links TRBV7-9 with TRBJ2-1; perhaps TRBD2 as D (6 bases). V lost 10 bases and J 5 bases, leaving 15 bases between the germline ends. This CDR3 region has 13 residues. The germline gives CDR1 SEHNR, CDR2 FQNEAQ (reference sequence). The CDR3 loop is CAIRDLTHNEQFF. The CDR3 region has the DNA TGTGCCATCAGGGACTTGACCCACAATGAGCAGTTCTTC.

This chain's CDR3 is CASSLSGTGGAGGNTIYF. Written as DNA, the CDR3 is TGTGCCAGCAGTTTATCGGGGACAGGGGGCGCGGGAGGAAACACCATATATTTT. The chain links TRBV27 to TRBJ1-3, with 12 bases aligning to TRBD1. Germline V CDR1 and CDR2: MNHEY, SMNVEV (reference sequence). The CDR3 is 18 amino acids. The ends lost 0 bases at V and 4 bases at J; junction bases unmatched: 7.

The gene calls are TRBV2 and TRBJ1-2; D perhaps matches TRBD1 (6 bases). The CDR3 contains 12 residues. The V end lost 6 bases, the J end lost 3 bases, and 8 bases lay between the germline ends. Germline V CDR1 and CDR2: SNHLY, FYNNEI. The CDR3 reads CASRRQDYGYTF. DNA of the CDR3: TGTGCCAGCAGGCGACAGGACTATGGCTACACCTTC.

The CDR3 sequence: CAVLTAGANTGELFF. The CDR3 DNA follows: TGTGCCGTTCTAACCGCGGGGGCTAACACCGGGGAGCTGTTTTTT. This sequence joins TRBV7-9 and TRBJ2-2, with D tentatively TRBD2 (7 bases). Germline-derived CDR1 and CDR2 are SEHNR and FQNEAQ (reference sequence). Trimming took off 11 bases at V and 2 bases at J, with 18 bases between the two ends. The CDR3 length is 15 residues. The full variable domain, with the rest looked up from reference TRBV7-9 and TRBJ2-2, is DTGVSQNPRHKITKRGQNVTFRCDPISEHNRLYWYRQTLGQGPEFLTYFQNEAQLEKSRLLSDRFSAERPKGSFSTLEIQRTEQGDSAMYLCAVLTAGANTGELFFGEGSRLTVL.

The V and J genes are TRBV2 and TRBJ2-1; tentative D call: TRBD2 (6 bases). V gave up 8 bases and J gave up 9 bases, with 20 bases separating them. The CDR3 runs 14 residues. Germline V gene sequence: CDR1 SNHLY, CDR2 FYNNEI. CDR3 DNA: TGTGCCAGCGGGTCCGGAGCGGGTGTAGGTGAGCAGTTCTTC. Its translation: CASGSGAGVGEQFF.

This clone was observed a single time. This chain uses TRBV3-1 (or the pseudogene TRBV3-2) with TRBJ2-7; the match to TRBD1 covers 9 bases. Trimming at V came to 6 bases and at J to 5 bases, leaving 14 bases not matched to a gene. The CDR3 is 16 amino acids. The V gene's germline CDR1 is LGHDT and CDR2 YNNKEL (reference sequence). CDR3 residues: CASRPGTGPLSHEQYF. The CDR3 bases are TGTGCCAGCAGACCCGGGACAGGGCCCCTTAGCCACGAGCAGTACTTC.

The V gene is TRBV7-3, the J gene TRBJ2-7; 11 nucleotides align to TRBD2. V dropped 5 bases and J dropped 2; count of bases not matched to a gene: 2. CDR3 length: 14 residues. Germline V gene data show CDR1 as SGHTA and CDR2 as FQGTGA. The CDR3 nucleotides are TGTGCCAGCAGCCTAGCGGGGGGTGCCTACGAGCAGTACTTC. Protein sequence: CASSLAGGAYEQYF.